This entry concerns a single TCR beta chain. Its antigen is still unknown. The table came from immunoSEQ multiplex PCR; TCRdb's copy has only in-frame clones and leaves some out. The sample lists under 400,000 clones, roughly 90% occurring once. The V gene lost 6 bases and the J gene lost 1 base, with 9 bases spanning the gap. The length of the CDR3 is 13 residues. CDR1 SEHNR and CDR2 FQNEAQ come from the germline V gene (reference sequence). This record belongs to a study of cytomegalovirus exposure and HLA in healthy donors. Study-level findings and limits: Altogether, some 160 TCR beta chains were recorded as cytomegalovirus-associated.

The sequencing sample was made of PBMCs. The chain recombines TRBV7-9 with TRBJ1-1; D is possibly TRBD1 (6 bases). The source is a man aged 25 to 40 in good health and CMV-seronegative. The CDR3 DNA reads TGTGCCAGCAGGCTGACAGGGAACACTGAAGCTTTCTTT. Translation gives CASRLTGNTEAFF.